One T cell receptor beta chain is described in this entry. What it binds is unknown. The germline V and J ends were trimmed by 4 bases and 5 bases, with 14 bases remaining between them. Germline V gives CDR1 KGHSH, CDR2 LQKENI. The CDR3 covers 14 residues. Measured with immunoSEQ multiplex PCR; TCRdb has only the in-frame clones, and not every one. Of around 27,000 clones detected, 89% appear once; the ten largest clones hold about 0.37%. This sample is drawn from a study of PD-1 blockade in classical Hodgkin lymphoma. Regarding the study as a whole: When set against healthy donors, newly diagnosed patients were reported to show lower baseline TCR diversity. The drivers behind the repertoire differences, possibly disease activity or prior therapy, remain undefined.

Time point in this sample: newly diagnosed, previously untreated cHL patient sample. Researchers used magnetic negative selection to pull out pure CD4+ T cells from thawed PBMCs. Untreated, newly diagnosed classical Hodgkin lymphoma PBMCs were comparators. V gene TRBV18 combines with J gene TRBJ2-5; D gene ambiguous. The TCR sequence derives from a human donor with classical Hodgkin lymphoma. Sequenced sample: CD4+ T cells from blood. The CDR3 sequence: CASSLSGFVETQYF. CDR3 bases: TGTGCCAGCTCACTGTCCGGGTTTGTTGAGACCCAGTACTTC.